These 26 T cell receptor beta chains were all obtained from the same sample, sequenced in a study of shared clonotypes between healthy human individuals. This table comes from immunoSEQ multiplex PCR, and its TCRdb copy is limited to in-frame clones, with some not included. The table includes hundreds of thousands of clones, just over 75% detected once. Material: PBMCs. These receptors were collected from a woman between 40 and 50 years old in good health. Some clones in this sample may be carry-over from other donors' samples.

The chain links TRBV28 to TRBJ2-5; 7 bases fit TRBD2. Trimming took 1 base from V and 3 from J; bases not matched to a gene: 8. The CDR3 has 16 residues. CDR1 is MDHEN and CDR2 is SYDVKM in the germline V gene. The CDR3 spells CASSLSGGLAEETQYF. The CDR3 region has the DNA TGTGCCAGCAGTTTATCTGGCGGGCTAGCGGAAGAGACCCAGTACTTC. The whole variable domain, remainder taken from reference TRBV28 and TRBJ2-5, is DVKVTQSSRYLVKRTGEKVFLECVQDMDHENMFWYRQDPGLGLRLIYFSYDVKMKEKGDIPEGYSVSREKKERFSLILESASTNQTSMYLCASSLSGGLAEETQYFGPGTRLLVL.

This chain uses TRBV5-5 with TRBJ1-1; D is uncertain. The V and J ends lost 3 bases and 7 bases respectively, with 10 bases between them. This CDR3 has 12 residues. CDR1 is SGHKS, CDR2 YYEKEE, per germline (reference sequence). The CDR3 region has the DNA TGTGCCAGCAGCTCTCTACAAGTTGAAGCTTTCTTT. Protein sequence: CASSSLQVEAFF.

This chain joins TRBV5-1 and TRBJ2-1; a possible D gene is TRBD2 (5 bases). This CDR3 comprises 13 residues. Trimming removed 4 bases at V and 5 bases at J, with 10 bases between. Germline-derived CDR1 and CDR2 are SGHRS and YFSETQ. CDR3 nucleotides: TGCGCCAGCAGCCACCTAGCTGACAATGAGCAGTTCTTC. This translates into CASSHLADNEQFF.

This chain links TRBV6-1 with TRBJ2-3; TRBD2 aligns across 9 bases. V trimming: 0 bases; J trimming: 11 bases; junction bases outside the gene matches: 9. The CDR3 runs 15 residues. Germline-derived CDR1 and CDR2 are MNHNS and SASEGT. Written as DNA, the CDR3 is TGTGCCAGCAGTGAAGCTCCGCGGGAGGGCCTAGGGCAGTATTTT. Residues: CASSEAPREGLGQYF.

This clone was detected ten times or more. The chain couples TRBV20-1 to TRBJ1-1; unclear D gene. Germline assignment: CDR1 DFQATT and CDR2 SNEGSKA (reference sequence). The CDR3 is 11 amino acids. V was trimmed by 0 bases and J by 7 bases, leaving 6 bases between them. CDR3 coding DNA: TGCAGTGCTAGAGATAGCCGTGAAGCTTTCTTT. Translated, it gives CSARDSREAFF.

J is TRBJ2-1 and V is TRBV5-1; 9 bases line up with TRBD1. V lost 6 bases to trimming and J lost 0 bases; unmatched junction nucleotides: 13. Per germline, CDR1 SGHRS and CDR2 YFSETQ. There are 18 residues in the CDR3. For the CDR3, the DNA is TGCGCCAGCAACACTCGCCCAGGGACAGGGAGCTCCTACAATGAGCAGTTCTTC. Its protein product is CASNTRPGTGSSYNEQFF.

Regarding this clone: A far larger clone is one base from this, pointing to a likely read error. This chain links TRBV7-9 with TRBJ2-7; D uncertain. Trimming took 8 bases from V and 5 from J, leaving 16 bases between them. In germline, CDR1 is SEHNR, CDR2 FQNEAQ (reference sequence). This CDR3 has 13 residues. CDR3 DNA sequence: TGTGCCAGCGGCCCCCAGGTGGGTCACGAGCAGTACTTC. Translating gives CASGPQVGHEQYF.

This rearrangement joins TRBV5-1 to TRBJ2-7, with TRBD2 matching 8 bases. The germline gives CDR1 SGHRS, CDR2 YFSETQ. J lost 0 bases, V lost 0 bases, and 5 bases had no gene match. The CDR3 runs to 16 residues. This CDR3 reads CASSLGVSGASYEQYF. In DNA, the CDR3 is TGCGCCAGCAGCTTGGGGGTTAGCGGGGCCTCCTACGAGCAGTACTTC.

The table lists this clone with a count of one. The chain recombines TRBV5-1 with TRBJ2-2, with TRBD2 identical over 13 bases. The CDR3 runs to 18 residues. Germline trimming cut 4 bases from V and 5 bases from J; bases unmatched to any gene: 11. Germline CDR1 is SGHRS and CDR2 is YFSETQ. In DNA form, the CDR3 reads TGCGCCAGCAGCCCCGGGACTAGCGGGAATATTTGGACCGGGGAGCTGTTTTTT. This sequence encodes CASSPGTSGNIWTGELFF.

CDR3 sequence (DNA): TGTGCCAGCAGTTACGGTCAGGGGGCCTACGAGCAGTACTTC. Amino acids: CASSYGQGAYEQYF. The chain is built from TRBV6-6 and TRBJ2-7; the match to TRBD1 covers 7 bases. Germline CDR1 is MNHNY and CDR2 is SVGAGI (reference sequence). V was clipped by 2 bases and J by 2 bases; unmatched bases: 3. The CDR3 contains 14 residues.

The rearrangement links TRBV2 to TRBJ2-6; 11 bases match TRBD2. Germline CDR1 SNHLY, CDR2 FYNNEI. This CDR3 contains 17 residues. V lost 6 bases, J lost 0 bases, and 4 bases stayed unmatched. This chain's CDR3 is CASSSGLAVSGANVLTF. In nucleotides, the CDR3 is TGTGCCAGCAGCTCGGGACTAGCGGTCTCTGGGGCCAACGTCCTGACTTTC.

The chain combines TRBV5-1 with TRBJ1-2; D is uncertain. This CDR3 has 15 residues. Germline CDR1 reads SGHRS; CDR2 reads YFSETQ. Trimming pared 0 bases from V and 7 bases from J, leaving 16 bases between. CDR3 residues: CASSLVAAEVRGYTF. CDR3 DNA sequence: TGCGCCAGCAGCTTGGTCGCAGCGGAGGTTCGTGGCTACACCTTC.

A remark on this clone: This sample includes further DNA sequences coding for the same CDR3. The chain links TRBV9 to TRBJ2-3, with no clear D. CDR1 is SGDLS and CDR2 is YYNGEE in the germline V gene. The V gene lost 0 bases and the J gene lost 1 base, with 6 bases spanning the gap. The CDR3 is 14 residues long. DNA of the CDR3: TGTGCCAGCAGCGTAGTTGGGGGCACAGATACGCAGTATTTT. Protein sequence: CASSVVGGTDTQYF. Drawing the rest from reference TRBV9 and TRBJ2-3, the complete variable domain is DSGVTQTPKHLITATGQRVTLRCSPRSGDLSVYWYQQSLDQGLQFLIQYYNGEERAKGNILERFSAQQFPDLHSELNLSSLELGDSALYFCASSVVGGTDTQYFGPGTRLTVL.

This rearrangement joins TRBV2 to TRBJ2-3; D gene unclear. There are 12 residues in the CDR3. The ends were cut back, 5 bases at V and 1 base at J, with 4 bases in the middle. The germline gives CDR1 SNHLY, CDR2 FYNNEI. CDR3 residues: CASSQRTDTQYF. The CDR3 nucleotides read TGTGCCAGCAGTCAACGCACAGATACGCAGTATTTT.

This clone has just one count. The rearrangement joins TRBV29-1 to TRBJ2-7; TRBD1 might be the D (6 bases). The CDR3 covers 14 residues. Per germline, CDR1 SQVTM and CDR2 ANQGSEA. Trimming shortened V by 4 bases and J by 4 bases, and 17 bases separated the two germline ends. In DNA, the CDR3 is TGCAGCGTTGGAGCATCCGGGACACTATACGAGCAGTACTTC. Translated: CSVGASGTLYEQYF.

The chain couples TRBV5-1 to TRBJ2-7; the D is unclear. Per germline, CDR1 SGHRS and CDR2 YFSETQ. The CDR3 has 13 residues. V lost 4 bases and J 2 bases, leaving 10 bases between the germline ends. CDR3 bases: TGCGCCAGCAGCCCATTCTCCGCCTACGAGCAGTACTTC. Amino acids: CASSPFSAYEQYF.

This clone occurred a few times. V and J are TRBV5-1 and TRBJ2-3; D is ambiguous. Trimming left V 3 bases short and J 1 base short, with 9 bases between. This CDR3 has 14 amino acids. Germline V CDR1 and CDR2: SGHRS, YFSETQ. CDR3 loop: CASSSKTGTDTQYF. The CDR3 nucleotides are TGCGCCAGCAGCTCTAAAACAGGCACAGATACGCAGTATTTT. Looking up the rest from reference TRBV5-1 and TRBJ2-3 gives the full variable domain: KAGVTQTPRYLIKTRGQQVTLSCSPISGHRSVSWYQQTPGQGLQFLFEYFSETQRNKGNFPGRFSGRQFSNSRSEMNVSTLELGDSALYLCASSSKTGTDTQYFGPGTRLTVL.

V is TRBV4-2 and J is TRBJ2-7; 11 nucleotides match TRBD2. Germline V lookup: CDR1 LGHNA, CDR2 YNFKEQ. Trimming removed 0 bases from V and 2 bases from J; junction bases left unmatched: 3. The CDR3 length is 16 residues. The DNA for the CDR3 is TGTGCCAGCAGCCAAGAGCGACTAGCGGGGCCCTACGAGCAGTACTTC. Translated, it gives CASSQERLAGPYEQYF.

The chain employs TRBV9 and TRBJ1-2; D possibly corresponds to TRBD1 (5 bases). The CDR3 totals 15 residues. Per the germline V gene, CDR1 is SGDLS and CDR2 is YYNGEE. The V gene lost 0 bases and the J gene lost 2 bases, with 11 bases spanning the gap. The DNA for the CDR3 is TGTGCCAGCAGCGTAGGTCAGGGCCTGAACTATGGCTACACCTTC. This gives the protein CASSVGQGLNYGYTF.

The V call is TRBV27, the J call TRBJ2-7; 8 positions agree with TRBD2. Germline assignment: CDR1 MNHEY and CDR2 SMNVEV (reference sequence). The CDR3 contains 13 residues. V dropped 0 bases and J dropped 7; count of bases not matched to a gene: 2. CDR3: CASSLSPGGEQYF. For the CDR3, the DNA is TGTGCCAGCAGTTTATCCCCGGGGGGGGAGCAGTACTTC.

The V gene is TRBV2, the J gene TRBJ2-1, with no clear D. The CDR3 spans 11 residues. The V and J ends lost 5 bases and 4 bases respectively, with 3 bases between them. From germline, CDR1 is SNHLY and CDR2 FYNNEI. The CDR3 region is CASSPYNEQFF. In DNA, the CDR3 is TGTGCCAGCAGTCCTTACAATGAGCAGTTCTTC. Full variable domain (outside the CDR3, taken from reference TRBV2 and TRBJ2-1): EPEVTQTPSHQVTQMGQEVILRCVPISNHLYFYWYRQILGQKVEFLVSFYNNEISEKSEIFDDQFSVERPDGSNFTLKIRSTKLEDSAMYFCASSPYNEQFFGPGTRLTVL.

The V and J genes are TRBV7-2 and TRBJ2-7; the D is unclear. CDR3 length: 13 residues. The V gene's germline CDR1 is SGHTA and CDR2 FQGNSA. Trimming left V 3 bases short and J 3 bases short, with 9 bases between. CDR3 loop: CASSFTPYYEQYF. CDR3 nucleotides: TGTGCCAGCAGCTTCACACCTTACTACGAGCAGTACTTC.

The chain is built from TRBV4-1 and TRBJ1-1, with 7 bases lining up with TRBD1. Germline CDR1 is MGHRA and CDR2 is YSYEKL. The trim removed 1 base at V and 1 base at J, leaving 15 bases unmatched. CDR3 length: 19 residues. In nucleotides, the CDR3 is TGCGCCAGCAGCCAAGTTTTCCAGACAGGGCGGAAGGGGAACACTGAAGCTTTCTTT. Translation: CASSQVFQTGRKGNTEAFF.

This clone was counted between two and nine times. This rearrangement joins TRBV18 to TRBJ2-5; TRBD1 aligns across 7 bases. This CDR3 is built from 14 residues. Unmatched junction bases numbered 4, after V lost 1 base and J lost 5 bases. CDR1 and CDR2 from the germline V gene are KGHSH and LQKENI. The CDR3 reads CASSPLSQGETQYF. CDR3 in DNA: TGTGCCAGCTCACCACTCTCACAGGGGGAGACCCAGTACTTC.

Here the CDR3 DNA reads TGTGCCAGCAGTCGCACTAGCGGGAACCACGCCGGGGAGCTGTTTTTT. Protein product: CASSRTSGNHAGELFF. The chain is built from TRBV7-6 and TRBJ2-2; TRBD2 aligns across 10 bases. Looked up from germline, CDR1 is SGHVS and CDR2 is FNYEAQ. Germline trimming cut 6 bases from V and 6 bases from J; bases unmatched to any gene: 10. The CDR3 totals 16 residues.

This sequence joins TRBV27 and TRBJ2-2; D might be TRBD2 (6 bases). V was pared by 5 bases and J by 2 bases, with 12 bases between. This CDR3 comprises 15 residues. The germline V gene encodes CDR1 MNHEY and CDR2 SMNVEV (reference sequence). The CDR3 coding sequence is TGTGCCAGCAGTCACCCGGGACTTAACACCGGGGAGCTGTTTTTT. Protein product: CASSHPGLNTGELFF.